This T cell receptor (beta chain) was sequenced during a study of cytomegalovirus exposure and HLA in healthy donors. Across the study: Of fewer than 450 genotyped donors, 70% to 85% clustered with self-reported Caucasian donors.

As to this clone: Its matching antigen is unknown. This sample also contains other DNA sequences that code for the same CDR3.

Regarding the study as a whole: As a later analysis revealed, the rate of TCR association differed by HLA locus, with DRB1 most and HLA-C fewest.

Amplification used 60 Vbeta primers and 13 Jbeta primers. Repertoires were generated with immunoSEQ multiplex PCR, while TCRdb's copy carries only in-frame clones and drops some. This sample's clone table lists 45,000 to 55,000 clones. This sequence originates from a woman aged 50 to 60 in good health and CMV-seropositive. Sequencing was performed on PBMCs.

CDR3 protein: CASSMRAGEGSPLHF. The DNA for the CDR3 is TGTGCCAGTAGTATGAGGGCAGGGGAAGGCTCACCCCTCCACTTT. The genes are TRBV19 and TRBJ1-6, with D maybe TRBD1 (6 bases). Germline-derived CDR1 and CDR2 are LNHDA and SQIVND (reference sequence). The CDR3 totals 15 residues. V gave up 3 bases and J gave up 10 bases, with 16 bases separating them.